This T cell receptor (beta chain) came from a study of blood T cell repertoires in COVID-19. Study as a whole: Researchers got acute and convalescent COVID-19 samples from the United States, Italy and Spain. Nucleic acid was either cDNA or gDNA, and it came from T cells, B-cell-depleted T cells, or PBMCs.

Original processing methods: Reference gene primers were amplified, and this amplification served to estimate nucleated cell counts. The data were produced by immunoSEQ multiplex PCR, yet TCRdb's version contains in-frame clones alone and is incomplete. The V and J calls and clone size were taken over from that table, and D and trimming were inferred from the DNA. The sample yields just over 350,000 clones, around nine tenths seen once. The CDR3 totals 16 residues. Germline CDR1 is KGHSH and CDR2 is LQKENI. V gave up 5 bases and J gave up 2 bases, with 18 bases separating them. The source is a woman aged 55-75 years with COVID-19, enrolled during active disease. The specimen was peripheral blood. This chain links TRBV18 with TRBJ1-2, with D hard to call. DNA of the CDR3: TGTGCCAGCTCAGCGGGCTCCCCCCCGGGAAACTATGGCTACACCTTC. Protein: CASSAGSPPGNYGYTF.